This is a list of T cell receptor beta chains from one sample in a study of cytomegalovirus exposure and HLA in healthy donors. The repertoire was sequenced with immunoSEQ multiplex PCR; TCRdb's copy has only in-frame clones and lacks some. The sample includes fewer than 150,000 clones, 88% of them seen just once. Sequencing was carried out using PBMCs. The source is a man in his late teens or twenties in good health and CMV-seronegative. CDR3s include the opening cysteine and the closing phenylalanine or tryptophan. A D gene is named only where the DNA matches it firmly. Expanded clones get a size class; other rows say once, few or many, or leave the size out.

TRBJ2-2,TRBV11-2,NA,TRBD1,TGTGCCAGCAGCATTTTGGGGAGGGACAGGGTAACCGGGGAGCTGTTTTTT,CASSILGRDRVTGELFF
TRBJ1-1,TRBV19,NA,TRBD1,TGTGCCAGTAGTATAGGATGGGACAGGGAAGGTTTGAACACTGAAGCTTTCTTT,CASSIGWDREGLNTEAFF
TRBJ2-2,TRBV7-6,NA,TRBD2,TGTGCCAGCAGCTTAGCGGGAGGGGCGACCGGGGAGCTGTTTTTT,CASSLAGGATGELFF
TRBJ2-3,TRBV27,NA,TRBD1,TGTGCCAGCAGTTTCGGACAGGGACCCACAGATACGCAGTATTTT,CASSFGQGPTDTQYF
TRBJ1-2,TRBV6-5,NA,TRBD1,TGTGCCAGCAGTTACTCGTCGGACAGGGTCGGCTATGGCTACACCTTC,CASSYSSDRVGYGYTF
TRBJ1-2,TRBV5-6,NA,NA,TGTGCCAGCAGAATAACCGGGAAGACCTATGGCTACACCTTC,CASRITGKTYGYTF
TRBJ1-1,TRBV29-1,NA,TRBD1,TGCAGCGTTCTGGGGACAGCAACTGAAGCTTTCTTT,CSVLGTATEAFF
TRBJ2-3,TRBV7-9,NA,NA,TGTGCCAGCAGCTATACATCTAGCACAGATACGCAGTATTTT,CASSYTSSTDTQYF
TRBJ1-2,TRBV9,NA,NA,TGTGCCAGCAGCCCCAATAACAGGATCTATGGCTACACCTTC,CASSPNNRIYGYTF
TRBJ2-7,TRBV27,NA,TRBD1,TGTGCCAGCAGTTTTAATCCTCCGGGACAGGGCCACGAGCAGTACTTC,CASSFNPPGQGHEQYF
TRBJ1-1,TRBV6-6,NA,TRBD1,TGTGCCAGCAGTCCCCCCCCTGACAGGGGCACTGAAGCTTTCTTT,CASSPPPDRGTEAFF
TRBJ1-2,TRBV30,once,TRBD1,TGTGCCTCCCACAGGGGGCGTATCTATGGCTACACCTTC,CASHRGRIYGYTF
TRBJ2-7,TRBV5-1,NA,TRBD2,TGCGCCAGCAGCCCGAGCGGGACGGGTGAGCAGTACTTC,CASSPSGTGEQYF
TRBJ1-5,TRBV6-5,NA,TRBD1,TGTGCCAGCAGACTACAGGGGGTTGGACAGCCCCAGCATTTT,CASRLQGVGQPQHF
TRBJ2-1,TRBV7-9,NA,NA,TGTGCCAGCAGCTTAAGACTAGATAGTGAGCAGTTCTTC,CASSLRLDSEQFF
TRBJ2-7,TRBV5-6,once,TRBD2,TGTGCCAGCAGTTATAGGACTAGCGGGAGGACACCCTACGAGCAGTACTTC,CASSYRTSGRTPYEQYF
TRBJ1-2,TRBV11-2,NA,NA,TGTGCCAGCAGCGCCTACCTCACAAGCGACTATGGCTACACCTTC,CASSAYLTSDYGYTF
TRBJ1-2,TRBV7-9,NA,NA,TGTGCCACCTCTGACAGCACTAACTATGGCTACACCTTC,CATSDSTNYGYTF
TRBJ1-1,TRBV12-5,NA,NA,TGTGCTAGTGGTTCCCTTAGGACTTCGGGGACTGAAGCTTTCTTT,CASGSLRTSGTEAFF
TRBJ1-2,TRBV27,NA,TRBD1,TGTGCCAGCAGTACGACAGGGGGCCATGGCTACACCTTC,CASSTTGGHGYTF
TRBJ2-7,TRBV6-6,NA,NA,TGTGCCAGCAGTAGAGGCGCAGGGATAAGCTACGAGCAGTACTTC,CASSRGAGISYEQYF
TRBJ2-1,TRBV5-4,NA,TRBD2,TGTGCCAGCAGCTCCGGACTAGCCCAGGAGCAGTTCTTC,CASSSGLAQEQFF
TRBJ1-2,TRBV7-2,NA,TRBD1,TGTGCCAGCAGCCCCTGGGACAGGGTGAATCGTGGCTACACCTTC,CASSPWDRVNRGYTF
TRBJ1-5,TRBV9,NA,NA,TGTGCCAGCAGCGACAGTATCAATCAGCCCCAGCATTTT,CASSDSINQPQHF
TRBJ2-7,TRBV2,NA,NA,TGTGCCAGCAGTCCTGACTACCCAACCTTCAGCGAGCAGTACTTC,CASSPDYPTFSEQYF
TRBJ2-7,TRBV2,NA,NA,TGTGCCAGCAGTGAAGGGATAGACAGATCCTACGAGCAGTACTTC,CASSEGIDRSYEQYF
TRBJ2-7,TRBV7-9,NA,NA,TGTGCCAGCAGCTCCCCCAGGGGAAATAATCCCTACGAGCAGTACTTC,CASSSPRGNNPYEQYF
TRBJ2-7,TRBV15,few,TRBD1,TGTGCCACCAGCAGTGCAAGGGGACAGGGGACTTCCTACGAGCAGTACTTC,CATSSARGQGTSYEQYF
TRBJ1-2,TRBV16,NA,NA,TGTGCCAGCAGCCAATCGATTGAGGAATTTGGCTACACCTTC,CASSQSIEEFGYTF